The 19 T cell receptor beta chains in this list originate from one sample, sequenced in a study of blood T cells in healthy people across ages. It was with a sample-barcoded 5' primer and a J-beta primer mix that a second PCR of roughly 7 to 11 cycles was run. Using its own MiXCR run on the 5' RACE reads, TCRdb lists one record per CDR3 protein. Of approximately 810,000 distinct CDR3 sequences listed, about 34% are singletons. Source material: blood. These TCRs come from a man in his late teens or twenties in good health.

This clonotype was counted between two and nine times. This chain joins TRBV7-9 and TRBJ2-1; 12 bases are a match to TRBD2. V gave up 5 bases and J gave up 5 bases; unmatched junction bases: 10. The CDR3 has 17 residues. CDR1 and CDR2 (germline): SEHNR, FQNEAQ (reference sequence). The CDR3 region is CASSLPTSGGIDNEQFF. DNA for the CDR3: TGTGCCAGCAGCCTCCCTACTAGCGGGGGGATCGACAATGAGCAGTTCTTC.

The rearrangement joins TRBV4-2 to TRBJ1-4; 7 nucleotides agree with TRBD1. The CDR3 length is 15 residues. Trimming removed 9 bases from V and 3 bases from J; junction bases left unmatched: 10. CDR1 and CDR2 from the germline V gene are LGHNA and YNFKEQ. DNA for the CDR3: TGTGCCAGGGGGGACAGCGAGGCAGCTAATGAAAAACTGTTTTTT. It specifies CARGDSEAANEKLFF.

The chain is built from TRBV6-5 and TRBJ2-2; D is perhaps TRBD1 (6 bases). Germline V gene lookup returns CDR1 MNHEY and CDR2 SVGAGI. Trimming removed 9 bases from V and 1 base from J, with 15 bases in between. The CDR3 totals 15 residues. The CDR3 loop reads CASWEGGWNTGELFF. As DNA, the CDR3 is TGTGCCAGTTGGGAAGGGGGATGGAACACCGGGGAGCTGTTTTTT.

The chain is built from TRBV5-1 and TRBJ2-7, with D perhaps TRBD1 or TRBD2 (5 bases each). The CDR3 extends over 14 amino acids. The V gene's germline CDR1 is SGHRS and CDR2 YFSETQ. V was shortened by 0 bases and J by 2 bases, with 9 bases between the two germline ends. For the CDR3, the DNA is TGCGCCAGCAGCTTGGTCCAGGGAGCCTACGAGCAGTACTTC. It yields the protein CASSLVQGAYEQYF.

This clonotype was counted only a few times. The chain has TRBV12-3 or TRBV12-4 and TRBJ1-4; D unresolved. Deletions cut 6 bases from V and 11 bases from J, with 16 bases between. CDR3 length: 13 amino acids. CDR3 sequence (DNA): TGTGCCAGCAGAACCGGGAGTACGGGGAAACTGTTTTTT. Encoded protein: CASRTGSTGKLFF.

This clonotype was seen more than once but under ten times. The DNA of the CDR3 is TGTGCCATCAGTGTCGAGGTCGCGAACACTGAAGCTTTCTTT. Translated, it gives CAISVEVANTEAFF. The V call is TRBV10-3, the J call TRBJ1-1; D gene uncertain. Germline values: CDR1 ENHRY, CDR2 SYGVKD. The length of the CDR3 is 14 residues. V lost 4 bases to trimming and J lost 1 base, with 10 bases between them.

The chain links TRBV7-9 to TRBJ1-2; TRBD1 might be the D (6 bases). The CDR3 has 15 residues. Trimming took off 2 bases at V and 2 bases at J, with 12 bases between the two ends. The germline CDR1 and CDR2 sequences are SEHNR and FQNEAQ (reference sequence). The CDR3 loop reads CASSLTRGFNYGYTF. The CDR3 coding sequence is TGTGCCAGCAGCTTAACCAGGGGCTTCAACTATGGCTACACCTTC.

This clonotype was seen a handful of times. V is TRBV24-1 and J is TRBJ1-2; 8 positions agree with TRBD1. CDR3 size: 15 residues. The V gene's germline CDR1 is KGHDR and CDR2 SFDVKD. V was pared by 4 bases and J by 4 bases, with 7 bases of the junction left unmatched. The CDR3 nucleotides read TGTGCCACCAGTGACCAAGGACAGGGCGGCTATGGCTACACCTTC. Amino acids: CATSDQGQGGYGYTF.

The chain has TRBV20-1 and TRBJ2-5, with a weak D call TRBD2 (5 bases). The CDR3 runs 12 residues. From germline, CDR1 is DFQATT and CDR2 SNEGSKA (reference sequence). Trimming pared 3 bases from V and 11 bases from J, leaving 16 bases between. CDR3 DNA sequence: TGCAGTGCTAGCAACGAGGGTTATAAGCAGTACTTC. Translating gives CSASNEGYKQYF.

This clonotype was counted once. The chain recombines TRBV11-2 with TRBJ2-5; D unclear. The CDR3 extends over 14 amino acids. With 1 base removed from V and 7 bases from J, the gap between germline ends came to 13 bases. From germline, CDR1 is SGHAT and CDR2 FQNNGV. DNA for the CDR3: TGTGCCAGCAGCTTAGGCCGGGCTCCCGGGACCCAGTACTTC. Translated: CASSLGRAPGTQYF.

This clonotype has just a few counts. The chain is built from TRBV6-2 or TRBV6-3 and TRBJ2-3, with 8 bases lining up with TRBD2. The CDR3 is made up of 16 amino acids. The trim removed 7 bases at V and 3 bases at J, leaving 12 bases unmatched. CDR1 and CDR2 (germline): MNHEY, SVGEGT. Here the CDR3 reads CASTRRAGLATDTQYF. In DNA form, the CDR3 reads TGTGCCAGCACCCGAAGGGCCGGACTAGCAACAGATACGCAGTATTTT.

The V and J genes are TRBV29-1 and TRBJ1-1; D remains unclear. V lost 6 bases to trimming and J lost 2 bases, with 10 bases between them. There are 12 residues in the CDR3. Germline V gene sequence: CDR1 SQVTM, CDR2 ANQGSEA. The CDR3 spells CSVRELNTEAFF. In DNA, the CDR3 is TGCAGCGTCCGGGAACTAAACACTGAAGCTTTCTTT.

The rearrangement joins TRBV4-3 to TRBJ2-4, with 8 bases lining up with TRBD1. The better agreement between TRBJ2-7 and the DNA end casts doubt on the J call. The germline CDR1 and CDR2 sequences are LGHNA and YSLEER. The CDR3 spans 16 residues. The DNA of the CDR3 is TGCGCCAGCAGCCAGGTCCGGACAGGGACGGCCTACGAGCAGTACTTC. Amino acids: CASSQVRTGTAYEQYF.

This clonotype has a count of ten or more. This sequence joins TRBV3-1 and TRBJ1-2; D ambiguous. CDR3 length: 15 residues. The V and J ends lost 1 base and 0 bases respectively, with 9 bases between them. Germline V gene data show CDR1 as LGHDT and CDR2 as YNNKEL (reference sequence). The CDR3 DNA is TGTGCCAGCAGCCAAGTGGGGTTAACTAACTATGGCTACACCTTC. Translated, it gives CASSQVGLTNYGYTF.

This clonotype was detected ten times or more. The V gene is TRBV27, the J gene TRBJ1-2; a possible D gene is TRBD1 (5 bases). V gave up 5 bases and J gave up 5 bases, with 9 bases separating them. This CDR3 comprises 12 residues. The germline V gene encodes CDR1 MNHEY and CDR2 SMNVEV (reference sequence). CDR3 nucleotide sequence: TGTGCCAGCAGTGCGACAGCATATGGCTACACCTTC. Protein product: CASSATAYGYTF.

This clonotype was found a few times. The chain links TRBV12-3 or TRBV12-4 to TRBJ1-2; the D gene is possibly TRBD1 (6 bases). The CDR3 runs 13 residues. V was shortened by 3 bases and J by 8 bases, with 13 bases between the two germline ends. This CDR3 is CASSFRGVSGYTF. In DNA form, the CDR3 reads TGTGCCAGCAGTTTCAGGGGTGTATCGGGCTACACCTTC.

The chain recombines TRBV6-5 with TRBJ2-5, with unresolved D. This CDR3 contains 15 residues. V gave up 2 bases and J gave up 5 bases, with 15 bases separating them. Per the germline V gene, CDR1 is MNHEY and CDR2 is SVGAGI. In DNA, the CDR3 is TGTGCCAGCAGTTACCGGCCGTCTAATATGGAGACCCAGTACTTC. Its translation: CASSYRPSNMETQYF.

Ten or more counts support this clonotype. The rearrangement uses TRBV6-1 and TRBJ1-5; D remains unclear. CDR1 and CDR2 from the germline V gene are MNHNS and SASEGT. This CDR3 contains 14 residues. V was trimmed by 6 bases and J by 0 bases, leaving 9 bases between them. The CDR3 is CASRPDGSNQPQHF. The CDR3 DNA reads TGTGCCAGCAGACCGGACGGTAGCAATCAGCCCCAGCATTTT.

A note on this clonotype: Sequence at one end of the junction differs from germline and may be a read error. The chain links TRBV20-1 to TRBJ2-3; 9 positions match TRBD2. Germline loops: CDR1 DFQATT, CDR2 SNEGSKA (reference sequence). The CDR3 contains 15 residues. CDR3 nucleotide sequence: TGCAGTGCTTCGCGTCCCGGGACTAGCAAAGATACGCAGTATTTT. Its translation: CSASRPGTSKDTQYF.